The present entry profiles one T cell receptor (beta chain) with its context. This clonotype is labeled large (0.1 to 1%). This receptor's antigen is unknown. Base qualities are not at hand, and no much larger clone is one base apart. This sample stems from a study (dated by TCRdb to 2016 to 2017). Notes on the research overall: The study investigated the origins of HIV persistence in individuals who naturally controlled HIV infection.

CDR3 length: 15 amino acids, cysteine to phenylalanine. Only CDR3 DNA is held: 45 bases, read in frame from base 1. Sequences MNHEY (CDR1) and SMNVEV (CDR2) are obtained from the germline V gene (reference sequence). V is pared back by 3 bases and J by 4 bases, with 13 bases lying between the germline termini. The method behind the library was 5' RACE. TCRdb names Illumina HiSeq 2000 as the instrument used. The raw public data were reprocessed by TCRdb itself: fastp quality trimming at Q25, MiXCR clonotype calling, in-frame beta chains only. Merged by CDR3 protein, the rows form single entries marked with the most common genes and DNA. This sample lists 450 to 700 distinct CDR3 sequences; 8.5% to 9% were detected once. The top ten clones comprise just under 20% of the sample.

The rearranged segments are TRBV27 and TRBJ1-5; the D segment could be TRBD1, given 6 matching bases. The sequence derives from a male donor with HIV. Sequencing was performed on total memory T cells from blood PBMCs. The cell subset or site tag for this specimen amounts to: transitional memory CD4+ T cells. The DNA sequence is given as TGTGCCAGCAGTTTGGCAGGGGCTTATAATCAGCCCCAGCATTTT. Its product reads: CASSLAGAYNQPQHF.